This T cell receptor beta chain comes out of a study of blood T cell repertoires in COVID-19. The overall study: There were acute and convalescent COVID-19 samples, and they came from the United States, Italy and Spain.

Repertoires were generated with immunoSEQ multiplex PCR, while TCRdb's copy carries only in-frame clones and drops some. The sample contains approximately 360,000 clones, approximately 89% of which appear only once. The age range of participants was 18 to 89 years, with residence in roughly 25 US areas. Membership in each cohort depended on participant-reported clinical history. This sequence originates from a middle-aged man in a cohort exposed to, infected with or recovered from COVID-19 (not recorded which). Sample: PBMCs or T cells enriched from blood (not recorded which).

The CDR3 is CASSLVGTDNYGYTF. The CDR3 region has the DNA TGTGCCAGCAGCTTAGTCGGGACAGATAACTATGGCTACACCTTC. The chain couples TRBV7-2 to TRBJ1-2; 7 nucleotides line up with TRBD1. This CDR3 is built from 15 residues. Germline assignment: CDR1 SGHTA and CDR2 FQGNSA. Trimming removed 1 base from V and 1 base from J; junction bases left unmatched: 3.